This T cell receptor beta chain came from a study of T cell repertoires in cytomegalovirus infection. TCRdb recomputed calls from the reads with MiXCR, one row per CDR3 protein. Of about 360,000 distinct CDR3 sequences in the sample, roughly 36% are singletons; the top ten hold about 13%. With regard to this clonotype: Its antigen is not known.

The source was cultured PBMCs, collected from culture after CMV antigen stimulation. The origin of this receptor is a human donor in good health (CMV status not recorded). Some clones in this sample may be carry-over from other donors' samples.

The CDR3 nucleotides read TGTGCCAGCAGTATTGTCCAGGGGGCCGCAGATACGCAGTATTTT. Amino acids: CASSIVQGAADTQYF. The chain is built from TRBV27 and TRBJ2-3, with 8 bases fitting TRBD1. CDR1 is MNHEY and CDR2 is SMNVEV in the germline V gene (reference sequence). With 5 bases clipped from V and 4 bases from J, the junction kept 8 bases outside the gene matches. CDR3 length: 15 amino acids.